The next 17 T cell receptor beta chains were all read from a single sample in a study of glioma-infiltrating T cells after dendritic cell vaccination. Generated by immunoSEQ multiplex PCR, the TCRdb table keeps only in-frame clones and is missing some. The data contain roughly 68,000 clones, around four fifths of them singletons. Sequences were derived from blood, sampled before dendritic cell vaccination. These receptors were collected from a human donor with glioblastoma.

This clone has a single count. An end of the junction differs from the germline gene, which may be a read error. This CDR3 is also generated by other DNA sequences in the sample. J is TRBJ1-4 and V is TRBV5-6; TRBD1 aligns across 7 bases. The CDR3 length is 13 residues. The germline CDR1 and CDR2 sequences are SGHDT and YYEEEE. The CDR3 region has the DNA TGTGCCAGCAGCCAGGGGGTTGCTGAAAAGCTGTTTTTT. Its protein product is CASSQGVAEKLFF. The whole variable domain, remainder taken from reference TRBV5-6 and TRBJ1-4, is DAGVTQSPTHLIKTRGQQVTLRCSPKSGHDTVSWYQQALGQGPQFIFQYYEEEERQRGNFPDRFSGHQFPNYSSELNVNALLLGDSALYLCASSQGVAEKLFFGSGTQLSVL.

This chain uses TRBV2 with TRBJ2-7, with TRBD2 identical over 8 bases. With V trimmed by 1 base and J by 4 bases, 3 bases remained unmatched. The CDR3 totals 14 residues. Germline loops: CDR1 SNHLY, CDR2 FYNNEI. The CDR3 nucleotides are TGTGCCAGCAGTGAAGGAACTAGCGGTTACGAGCAGTACTTC. This gives the protein CASSEGTSGYEQYF.

The V call is TRBV11-2, the J call TRBJ2-2; 7 bases map to TRBD2. With 7 bases clipped from V and 5 bases from J, the junction kept 7 bases outside the gene matches. The CDR3 contains 14 residues. Germline V gene sequence: CDR1 SGHAT, CDR2 FQNNGV. In nucleotides, the CDR3 is TGTGCCAGCACCATCGGGGGGAAAACCGGGGAGCTGTTTTTT. It translates to CASTIGGKTGELFF.

CDR3 protein: CASIGGFTDTQYF. CDR3 sequence (DNA): TGTGCCAGTATCGGGGGATTCACAGATACGCAGTATTTT. This sequence joins TRBV19 and TRBJ2-3; tentative D call: TRBD2 (6 bases). CDR3 length: 13 amino acids. CDR1 and CDR2 (germline): LNHDA, SQIVND (reference sequence). The germline V and J ends were trimmed by 7 bases and 2 bases, with 10 bases remaining between them.

This chain joins TRBV5-1 and TRBJ1-3, with D unclear. The CDR3 has 15 amino acids. Deletions cut 0 bases from V and 0 bases from J, with 7 bases between. CDR1 is SGHRS and CDR2 is YFSETQ in the germline V gene. The CDR3 protein is CASSLDSPSGNTIYF. DNA for the CDR3: TGCGCCAGCAGCTTGGACAGCCCCTCTGGAAACACCATATATTTT. The complete variable domain, with remaining parts taken from reference TRBV5-1 and TRBJ1-3, reads KAGVTQTPRYLIKTRGQQVTLSCSPISGHRSVSWYQQTPGQGLQFLFEYFSETQRNKGNFPGRFSGRQFSNSRSEMNVSTLELGDSALYLCASSLDSPSGNTIYFGEGSWLTVV.

The chain recombines TRBV27 with TRBJ1-1; D may be TRBD1 (5 bases). In germline, CDR1 is MNHEY, CDR2 SMNVEV (reference sequence). The V gene lost 2 bases and the J gene lost 4 bases, with 14 bases spanning the gap. CDR3 size: 15 residues. CDR3 residues: CASSLQAGGFTEAFF. CDR3 nucleotides: TGTGCCAGCAGTTTACAGGCGGGGGGGTTCACTGAAGCTTTCTTT.

The chain carries TRBV18 and TRBJ1-4, with 10 bases identical to TRBD1. The germline V gene has CDR1 KGHSH and CDR2 LQKENI. V lost 3 bases, J lost 5 bases, and 3 bases stayed unmatched. This CDR3 spans 15 amino acids. The CDR3 DNA reads TGTGCCAGCTCACCCCTGGGACAGGGGAATGAAAAACTGTTTTTT. Amino acids: CASSPLGQGNEKLFF. Full variable domain (missing parts from reference TRBV18 and TRBJ1-4): NAGVMQNPRHLVRRRGQEARLRCSPMKGHSHVYWYRQLPEEGLKFMVYLQKENIIDESGMPKERFSAEFPKEGPSILRIQQVVRGDSAAYFCASSPLGQGNEKLFFGSGTQLSVL.

The chain employs TRBV6-1 and TRBJ1-1; weak D call: TRBD1 (6 bases). The CDR3 has 14 amino acids. CDR1 and CDR2 (germline): MNHNS, SASEGT. V was cut by 3 bases and J by 1 base, with 9 bases left in between. The chain's CDR3 is CASSDRGGNTEAFF. Here the CDR3 DNA reads TGTGCCAGCAGTGACAGGGGCGGGAACACTGAAGCTTTCTTT.

J is TRBJ2-5 and V is TRBV11-2, with 8 bases fitting TRBD2. Germline CDR1 is SGHAT and CDR2 is FQNNGV. This CDR3 has 15 amino acids. The ends lost 5 bases at V and 5 bases at J; junction bases unmatched: 10. The CDR3 DNA sequence: TGTGCCAGCAGCCAGAACCGGGGGGGAGGGGAGACCCAGTACTTC. It specifies CASSQNRGGGETQYF.

The chain is built from TRBV7-9 and TRBJ1-6; 7 bases match TRBD1. The V and J ends lost 3 bases and 9 bases, in that order; junction bases with no gene match: 8. CDR1 is SEHNR and CDR2 is FQNEAQ in the germline V gene (reference sequence). The CDR3 consists of 15 residues. CDR3 sequence (DNA): TGTGCCAGCAGCTTTAGGGATACAGGGGCTTCACCCCTCCACTTT. It codes for CASSFRDTGASPLHF.

V gene TRBV2 combines with J gene TRBJ1-1; D is unclear. This CDR3 spans 13 amino acids. Germline-derived CDR1 and CDR2 are SNHLY and FYNNEI. Trimming pared 4 bases from V and 4 bases from J, leaving 10 bases between. The chain's CDR3 is CASSVAGSTEAFF. CDR3 sequence (DNA): TGTGCCAGCAGTGTCGCAGGCAGCACTGAAGCTTTCTTT.

The V and J genes are TRBV6-5 and TRBJ1-6; D is uncertain. This CDR3 is built from 14 residues. The ends were cut back, 7 bases at V and 10 bases at J, with 17 bases in the middle. From germline, CDR1 is MNHEY and CDR2 SVGAGI. CDR3 amino acids: CASTTTGVVSPLHF. The CDR3 DNA is TGTGCCAGCACCACCACGGGAGTTGTGTCACCCCTCCACTTT.

The chain is built from TRBV7-9 and TRBJ1-5, with D maybe TRBD1 (6 bases). The V end lost 3 bases, the J end lost 9 bases, and 15 bases lay between the germline ends. Per germline, CDR1 SEHNR and CDR2 FQNEAQ (reference sequence). The CDR3 length is 14 residues. CDR3 DNA sequence: TGTGCCAGCAGCTTTGAGGACAGCATAAGGCCCCAGCATTTT. Its protein is CASSFEDSIRPQHF.

This chain links TRBV11-3 with TRBJ1-1; 7 positions agree with TRBD1. The CDR3 is 15 residues long. J was trimmed by 1 base and V by 0 bases; bases with no gene match: 2. Germline V gene lookup returns CDR1 SGHNT and CDR2 YENEEA. CDR3 loop: CASSLDPGGNTEAFF. The DNA for the CDR3 is TGTGCCAGCAGCTTAGATCCAGGGGGGAACACTGAAGCTTTCTTT.

Notes on this clone: This specimen includes other DNA sequences encoding the same CDR3. The J gene is TRBJ1-5, the V gene TRBV7-9, with 8 bases fitting TRBD1. With V trimmed by 5 bases and J by 3 bases, 6 bases remained unmatched. Per germline, CDR1 SEHNR and CDR2 FQNEAQ (reference sequence). CDR3 size: 15 residues. The CDR3 nucleotides are TGTGCCAGCAGCCTGGGACAGGCTTCCAATCAGCCCCAGCATTTT. Translating it yields CASSLGQASNQPQHF.

This chain joins TRBV6-5 and TRBJ2-7, with D maybe TRBD1 (6 bases). V lost 4 bases to trimming and J lost 4 bases, with 17 bases between them. The CDR3 sequence is 15 residues long. Germline CDR1 and CDR2: MNHEY and SVGAGI. The CDR3, as DNA: TGTGCCAGCAGTTCCCCCGGGACACTTGAGTACGAGCAGTACTTC. This codes for CASSSPGTLEYEQYF.

The chain employs TRBV5-1 and TRBJ1-1; no definite D call. CDR1 is SGHRS and CDR2 is YFSETQ in the germline V gene. The CDR3 has 14 amino acids. The ends were cut back, 7 bases at V and 1 base at J, with 14 bases in the middle. CDR3: CASAMGAQNTEAFF. The CDR3, as DNA: TGCGCCAGCGCCATGGGAGCCCAGAACACTGAAGCTTTCTTT.